The 28 T cell receptor beta chains listed next were all sequenced from one sample in a study of PD-L1 blockade in urothelial cancer (dated by TCRdb to the late 2010s). This specimen's time point label, interpreted: pretreatment peripheral blood. The library was generated by the immunoSEQ multiplex PCR assay. Here the immuneACCESS table is served through TCRdb, limited to in-frame sequences with V and J called. Missing clones are a known gap in these copies; in checked studies unresolved V genes cover under half, and the rest lacks a known reason. This sample comprises more than 85,000 clones, roughly 84% of them detected only once. The ten largest clonotypes hold approximately 2% of the sample. This material consisted of PBMCs, taken around atezolizumab (anti-PD-L1) treatment. These receptors were obtained from a man aged 60-69 years with urothelial cancer.

V and J are TRBV7-8 and TRBJ2-1; a possible D gene is TRBD1 (6 bases). The germline gives CDR1 SGHVS, CDR2 FQNEAQ. This CDR3 is built from 16 residues. The V end lost 1 base, the J end lost 2 bases, and 12 bases lay between the germline ends. The CDR3 loop reads CASSLGTAGPYNEQFF. The DNA for the CDR3 is TGTGCCAGCAGCTTAGGGACAGCCGGGCCCTACAATGAGCAGTTCTTC.

The chain uses TRBV9 and TRBJ2-1; 10 positions agree with TRBD2. The CDR3 extends over 16 amino acids. Germline assignment: CDR1 SGDLS and CDR2 YYNGEE. V gave up 0 bases and J gave up 4 bases; unmatched junction bases: 4. CDR3 sequence: CASSVGSSGGYNEQFF. The CDR3 DNA is TGTGCCAGCAGCGTAGGGAGTAGCGGGGGGTACAATGAGCAGTTCTTC.

CDR3 coding DNA: TGTGCCTGGAGCGACCCCCTTTGGAGCGGGAGGGCCAGGGATACGCAGTATTTT. This gives the protein CAWSDPLWSGRARDTQYF. The V call is TRBV30, the J call TRBJ2-3, with 10 bases aligning to TRBD2. The ends lost 3 bases at V and 6 bases at J; junction bases unmatched: 18. In germline, CDR1 is GTSNPN, CDR2 SVGIG (reference sequence). CDR3 length: 18 amino acids. The variable domain in full, completed from reference TRBV30 and TRBJ2-3, reads SQTIHQWPATLVQPVGSPLSLECTVEGTSNPNLYWYRQAAGRGLQLLFYSVGIGQISSEVPQNLSASRPQDRQFILSSKKLLLSDSGFYLCAWSDPLWSGRARDTQYFGPGTRLTVL.

This rearrangement joins TRBV7-2 to TRBJ1-6; the match to TRBD1 covers 8 bases. The CDR3 totals 15 residues. CDR1 is SGHTA, CDR2 FQGNSA, per germline. V lost 1 base, J lost 7 bases, and 3 bases stayed unmatched. The CDR3 DNA reads TGTGCCAGCAGCTTAGGTGACAGGGGCAATTCACCCCTCCACTTT. Encoded protein: CASSLGDRGNSPLHF.

V is TRBV6-1 and J is TRBJ1-2; tentative D call: TRBD1 (6 bases). V lost 6 bases and J lost 4, with 12 bases in between. The germline CDR1 and CDR2 sequences are MNHNS and SASEGT. The CDR3 is 13 amino acids. CDR3 DNA sequence: TGTGCCAGCAGACCGGACAGTCTCTATGGCTACACCTTC. Translating it yields CASRPDSLYGYTF.

This clone has only one observation. The chain recombines TRBV2 with TRBJ2-3, with a tentative D call TRBD2 (6 bases). Trimming removed 2 bases at V and 3 bases at J, with 15 bases between. This CDR3 spans 16 amino acids. From germline, CDR1 is SNHLY and CDR2 FYNNEI. The CDR3 DNA sequence: TGTGCCAGCAGTGAAACGCGGTTTGGGGGGACAGATACGCAGTATTTT. Encoded protein: CASSETRFGGTDTQYF.

The rearrangement joins TRBV2 to TRBJ2-3, with 7 bases fitting TRBD2. V was pared by 8 bases and J by 2 bases, with 7 bases of the junction left unmatched. Germline V CDR1 and CDR2: SNHLY, FYNNEI. This CDR3 has 14 amino acids. The DNA for the CDR3 is TGTGCCAGCCAGCCCGGGACTACCACAGATACGCAGTATTTT. The encoded protein is CASQPGTTTDTQYF.

V is TRBV7-6 and J is TRBJ1-4, with TRBD1 as a possible D gene (6 bases). This CDR3 region has 16 residues. Germline V gene sequence: CDR1 SGHVS, CDR2 FNYEAQ. V was pared by 5 bases and J by 7 bases, with 20 bases between. The DNA for the CDR3 is TGTGCCAGCAGCCCCCAGGGGAACAGTGGCAGTGAAAAACTGTTTTTT. It is translated as CASSPQGNSGSEKLFF.

For this clone: One end of the junction is discordant with germline, which a read error may explain. The rearrangement joins TRBV7-2 to TRBJ2-3, with TRBD2 matching over 10 bases. This CDR3 has 15 residues. CDR1 is SGHTA, CDR2 FQGNSA, per germline. This chain's CDR3 is CASSPSGGRTNTQYF. The CDR3 DNA reads TGTGCCAGCAGTCCTAGCGGGGGCCGCACAAATACGCAGTATTTT. Based on the CDR3 plus reference TRBV7-2 and TRBJ2-3, the full variable domain is GAGVSQSPSNKVTEKGKDVELRCDPISGHTALYWYRQSLGQGLEFLIYFQGNSAPDKSGLPSDRFSAERTGGSVSTLTIQRTQQEDSAVYLCASSPSGGRTNTQYFGPGTRLTVL.

The chain is built from TRBV7-9 and TRBJ1-4; D might be TRBD1 (5 bases). The CDR3 totals 19 residues. V was cut by 2 bases and J by 8 bases, with 27 bases left in between. CDR1 and CDR2 (germline): SEHNR, FQNEAQ (reference sequence). The CDR3 sequence: CASSLIGQGMDRLFEKLFF. CDR3 coding DNA: TGTGCCAGCAGCTTAATAGGGCAGGGAATGGATCGGCTATTCGAAAAACTGTTTTTT.

This clone was counted between two and nine times. The chain recombines TRBV7-3 with TRBJ2-1; 10 bases fit TRBD2. J was trimmed by 10 bases and V by 6 bases; bases with no gene match: 6. The CDR3 loop spans 13 amino acids. The germline V gene encodes CDR1 SGHTA and CDR2 FQGTGA. The CDR3, as DNA: TGTGCCAGCAGGGACAGCGGGAGGGAAGAGCAGTTCTTC. It specifies CASRDSGREEQFF.

This clone was observed once. The V call is TRBV5-1, the J call TRBJ1-2; no firm D call. Deletions cut 0 bases from V and 4 bases from J, with 10 bases between. The CDR3 is 14 residues long. The germline CDR1 and CDR2 sequences are SGHRS and YFSETQ. CDR3 in DNA: TGCGCCAGCAGCTTGGAGTTGGCAAGCTATGGCTACACCTTC. Translation: CASSLELASYGYTF.

The CDR3 spells CASSPSGVAGGGDTEAFF. Here the CDR3 DNA reads TGCGCCAGCAGCCCCTCAGGGGTGGCTGGAGGCGGAGACACTGAAGCTTTCTTT. This chain links TRBV5-1 with TRBJ1-1, with D perhaps matching TRBD1 (6 bases). There are 18 residues in the CDR3. V lost 4 bases and J 3 bases, leaving 25 bases between the germline ends. Germline-derived CDR1 and CDR2 are SGHRS and YFSETQ.

The chain joins TRBV5-1 to TRBJ1-1; D not certain. Looked up from germline, CDR1 is SGHRS and CDR2 is YFSETQ. Trimming shortened V by 4 bases and J by 4 bases, and 14 bases separated the two germline ends. The CDR3 has 14 amino acids. The CDR3 region is CASSMGGLGTEAFF. The CDR3 nucleotides read TGCGCCAGCAGCATGGGCGGCTTGGGCACTGAAGCTTTCTTT.

The chain joins TRBV11-3 to TRBJ2-1; the match to TRBD1 covers 9 bases. This CDR3 comprises 15 residues. The V segment lost 6 bases and the J segment 7 bases; nucleotides outside the gene matches: 10. The germline V gene encodes CDR1 SGHNT and CDR2 YENEEA. The CDR3: CASRIGTGLGNEQFF. CDR3 coding DNA: TGTGCCAGCAGAATAGGGACAGGGCTTGGTAATGAGCAGTTCTTC.

The V call is TRBV2, the J call TRBJ2-7; 8 bases map to TRBD2. The CDR3 has 13 residues. Germline values: CDR1 SNHLY, CDR2 FYNNEI. Trimming removed 6 bases from V and 2 bases from J; junction bases left unmatched: 3. CDR3 coding DNA: TGTGCCAGCAGGGTCGGGGGGGCCTACGAGCAGTACTTC. It yields the protein CASRVGGAYEQYF.

This rearrangement joins TRBV27 to TRBJ2-2, with a weak D call TRBD1 (6 bases). Germline values: CDR1 MNHEY, CDR2 SMNVEV (reference sequence). V lost 5 bases and J lost 0, with 10 bases in between. The CDR3 is made up of 15 amino acids. The CDR3 DNA reads as TGTGCCAGCAGTCCGGACAGTACGAACACCGGGGAGCTGTTTTTT. As protein: CASSPDSTNTGELFF.

The chain is built from TRBV12-5 and TRBJ2-3; 7 bases line up with TRBD2. V dropped 6 bases and J dropped 6; count of bases not matched to a gene: 3. Germline V lookup: CDR1 LGHNT, CDR2 FRNRAP. The CDR3 has 12 amino acids. CDR3 sequence reads: CASGWGGDTQYF. For the CDR3, the DNA is TGTGCTAGTGGCTGGGGGGGTGATACGCAGTATTTT.

This clone appeared a few times. The chain recombines TRBV5-1 with TRBJ2-1; 11 bases align to TRBD1. The CDR3 covers 15 residues. V lost 4 bases and J lost 6; bases outside the gene matches: 6. CDR1 is SGHRS and CDR2 is YFSETQ in the germline V gene. In DNA, the CDR3 is TGCGCCAGCAGCGGGCGGGGACAGGGGGGCAATGAGCAGTTCTTC. Amino acids: CASSGRGQGGNEQFF.

This chain connects TRBV11-2 to TRBJ2-2; 10 bases line up with TRBD2. The CDR3 runs to 16 residues. The V gene's germline CDR1 is SGHAT and CDR2 FQNNGV. J gave up 3 bases and V 8 bases, and 9 bases lay outside the gene matches. CDR3 region: CASPSASGRYTGELFF. The CDR3 DNA reads TGTGCCAGCCCCTCTGCTAGCGGGAGATACACCGGGGAGCTGTTTTTT.

The V and J genes are TRBV7-6 and TRBJ2-7; no clear D gene. The V gene lost 0 bases and the J gene lost 4 bases, with 19 bases spanning the gap. This CDR3 spans 17 amino acids. Germline CDR1 reads SGHVS; CDR2 reads FNYEAQ. CDR3 protein: CASSLARSSVRPYEQYF. The CDR3 nucleotides read TGTGCCAGCAGCTTAGCCAGGTCGTCGGTACGTCCGTACGAGCAGTACTTC. The entire variable domain, with the rest obtained from reference TRBV7-6 and TRBJ2-7, is as follows: GAGVSQSPRYKVTKRGQDVALRCDPISGHVSLYWYRQALGQGPEFLTYFNYEAQQDKSGLPNDRFSAERPEGSISTLTIQRTEQRDSAMYRCASSLARSSVRPYEQYFGPGTRLTVT.

The V call is TRBV7-3, the J call TRBJ1-1; D perhaps matches TRBD1 (6 bases). The V end was cut by 5 bases, the J end by 4 bases, with 14 bases between. Germline V gene lookup returns CDR1 SGHTA and CDR2 FQGTGA. The CDR3 sequence is 14 residues long. The CDR3: CASSVQGRGTEAFF. CDR3 sequence (DNA): TGTGCCAGCAGCGTACAGGGTCGGGGCACTGAAGCTTTCTTT. The full variable domain, rest sourced from reference TRBV7-3 and TRBJ1-1, is GAGVSQTPSNKVTEKGKYVELRCDPISGHTALYWYRQSLGQGPEFLIYFQGTGAADDSGLPNDRFFAVRPEGSVSTLKIQRTERGDSAVYLCASSVQGRGTEAFFGQGTRLTVV.

The J gene is TRBJ2-5, the V gene TRBV5-1; the match to TRBD2 covers 12 bases. This CDR3 has 15 amino acids. V trimming: 0 bases; J trimming: 5 bases; junction bases outside the gene matches: 2. Germline V lookup: CDR1 SGHRS, CDR2 YFSETQ. The CDR3 sequence is CASSLGTSGGETQYF. The CDR3 DNA reads TGCGCCAGCAGCTTGGGTACTAGCGGGGGGGAGACCCAGTACTTC.

The table lists this clone with a count of one. In DNA form, the CDR3 reads TGTGCCAGCAGCCAAGGGACAGGGGGCTTGGTTAGCAATCAGCCCCAGCATTTT. This sequence encodes CASSQGTGGLVSNQPQHF. The rearrangement uses TRBV5-8 and TRBJ1-5, with 12 bases matching TRBD1. Germline V gives CDR1 SGHTS, CDR2 YDEGEE. The V gene end was trimmed by 4 bases and the J gene end by 0 bases; junction bases not matched to a gene: 8. The CDR3 runs 18 residues.

This clone is a singleton in its sample. CDR3 amino acids: CASRGTGVHQETQYF. DNA of the CDR3: TGTGCCAGCAGGGGGACAGGGGTCCACCAAGAGACCCAGTACTTC. The chain has TRBV6-5 and TRBJ2-5, with TRBD1 matching over 10 bases. The CDR3 has 15 amino acids. Germline assignment: CDR1 MNHEY and CDR2 SVGAGI. The junction had 4 bases not matched to a gene; V was cut back by 6 bases and J by 0 bases.

V usage is TRBV7-9 and J usage is TRBJ2-5; TRBD2 aligns across 8 bases. Per germline, CDR1 SEHNR and CDR2 FQNEAQ (reference sequence). The CDR3 totals 14 residues. V lost 2 bases, J lost 3 bases, and 2 bases stayed unmatched. For the CDR3, the DNA is TGTGCCAGCAGCTTACTAGCGGGCAAAGAGACCCAGTACTTC. Amino acids: CASSLLAGKETQYF.

The chain is built from TRBV5-1 and TRBJ2-3, with 11 positions matching TRBD1. V lost 5 bases, J lost 4 bases, and 6 bases stayed unmatched. This CDR3 spans 15 amino acids. From germline, CDR1 is SGHRS and CDR2 YFSETQ. CDR3 in amino acids: CASRAGTGGSDTQYF. The CDR3 DNA reads TGCGCCAGCAGGGCCGGGACAGGGGGTTCAGATACGCAGTATTTT.

V usage is TRBV6-6 and J usage is TRBJ2-7; 8 positions match TRBD1. Germline V CDR1 and CDR2: MNHNY, SVGAGI (reference sequence). Unmatched junction bases numbered 2, after V lost 0 bases and J lost 1 base. The CDR3 loop spans 15 amino acids. CDR3: CASSYSDRASYEQYF. The CDR3 DNA is TGTGCCAGCAGTTACTCGGACAGGGCGTCCTACGAGCAGTACTTC.